These 5 T cell receptor beta chains were sequenced from one sample in a study of blood T cell repertoires in COVID-19. Only in-frame clones appear in the TCRdb table, and some are missing; sequencing was by immunoSEQ multiplex PCR. Among 200,000 to 250,000 clones listed, roughly four fifths were seen once. Specimen: peripheral blood. Source of these receptors: a woman over 75 with COVID-19, enrolled during active disease.

This chain connects TRBV2 to TRBJ2-3, with 8 nucleotides matching TRBD1. The CDR3 runs 14 residues. V lost 8 bases and J lost 0; bases outside the gene matches: 4. CDR1 and CDR2 from the germline V gene are SNHLY and FYNNEI. The CDR3: CASGGQVSTDTQYF. The CDR3 coding sequence is TGTGCCAGCGGGGGACAGGTTAGCACAGATACGCAGTATTTT.

The V and J genes are TRBV4-2 and TRBJ1-1; TRBD1 matches 8 bases. CDR3 size: 14 residues. The germline gives CDR1 LGHNA, CDR2 YNFKEQ. V lost 2 bases, J lost 4 bases, and 3 bases stayed unmatched. The CDR3 loop is CASSQLQGATEAFF. The CDR3 nucleotides are TGTGCCAGCAGCCAACTGCAGGGGGCCACTGAAGCTTTCTTT.

This clone was seen a single time. V usage is TRBV10-2 and J usage is TRBJ1-3, with 8 bases aligning to TRBD1. V lost 6 bases, J lost 0 bases, and 4 bases stayed unmatched. CDR1 and CDR2 from the germline V gene are WSHSY and SAAADI. CDR3 length: 15 amino acids. The CDR3 DNA follows: TGCGCCAGCAGACCCACAGGGGGCTCTGGAAACACCATATATTTT. Residues: CASRPTGGSGNTIYF.

The chain employs TRBV19 and TRBJ2-1; 11 bases line up with TRBD2. After removal of 5 bases from V and 7 bases from J, the junction contained 19 bases not matched to a gene. Germline CDR1 LNHDA, CDR2 SQIVND (reference sequence). The CDR3 is 19 amino acids. CDR3: CASSPGTPTSGSRRNEQFF. The CDR3 DNA sequence: TGTGCCAGTAGTCCCGGGACACCTACTAGCGGGAGTAGGAGGAATGAGCAGTTCTTC.

The chain recombines TRBV7-8 with TRBJ2-5, with TRBD1 matching 8 bases. The CDR3 contains 14 residues. Germline lookup yields CDR1 SGHVS and CDR2 FQNEAQ. V lost 4 bases and J lost 5; bases outside the gene matches: 6. CDR3 residues: CASSSGTGGETQYF. The CDR3 nucleotides read TGTGCCAGCAGCTCCGGGACAGGTGGGGAGACCCAGTACTTC.